What follows are 26 T cell receptor beta chains derived from one specimen sequenced in a study of blood T cell repertoires in COVID-19. Clones were sequenced by immunoSEQ multiplex PCR, and TCRdb holds only the in-frame ones, with some missing. The sample holds about 100,000 clones, about 91% seen once. Material: peripheral blood. All receptors come from a human donor in a cohort sampled during active COVID-19.

V gene TRBV9 combines with J gene TRBJ2-2; 9 positions match TRBD1. The CDR3 has 15 amino acids. Germline-derived CDR1 and CDR2 are SGDLS and YYNGEE. V lost 4 bases, J lost 6 bases, and 7 bases stayed unmatched. This chain's CDR3 is CASSPDRGPSGELFF. Here the CDR3 DNA reads TGTGCCAGCAGCCCGGACAGGGGACCCTCCGGGGAGCTGTTTTTT. Using reference TRBV9 and TRBJ2-2 for the parts outside the CDR3, the full variable domain is DSGVTQTPKHLITATGQRVTLRCSPRSGDLSVYWYQQSLDQGLQFLIQYYNGEERAKGNILERFSAQQFPDLHSELNLSSLELGDSALYFCASSPDRGPSGELFFGEGSRLTVL.

The rearrangement links TRBV18 to TRBJ2-2, with D tentatively TRBD1 (6 bases). Germline CDR1 is KGHSH and CDR2 is LQKENI. The CDR3 consists of 13 residues. V shed 10 bases and J shed 9 bases, with 18 bases lying between them. The CDR3 region is CATERQGSWELFF. The DNA of the CDR3 is TGTGCCACCGAGAGGCAGGGGAGCTGGGAGCTGTTTTTT.

This chain connects TRBV3-1 (or the pseudogene TRBV3-2) to TRBJ1-1; D is uncertain. The CDR3 runs 14 residues. Germline V gives CDR1 LGHDT, CDR2 YNNKEL (reference sequence). The germline V and J ends were trimmed by 3 bases and 6 bases, with 14 bases remaining between them. This CDR3 reads CASSHREGSAEAFF. The DNA for the CDR3 is TGTGCCAGCAGCCATCGTGAGGGATCGGCTGAAGCTTTCTTT.

V gene TRBV21-1 combines with J gene TRBJ2-1; TRBD1, the D gene given by the table, was not confirmed from the DNA. TRBV21-1 is a pseudogene. The CDR3 loop spans 17 amino acids. This CDR3 is CASSKCPIYTSYNEQFF. DNA for the CDR3: TGTGCCAGCAGCAAATGCCCGATTTACACCTCCTACAATGAGCAGTTCTTC.

The chain joins TRBV29-1 to TRBJ2-7, with D tentatively TRBD1 (6 bases). Trimming pared 4 bases from V and 4 bases from J, leaving 17 bases between. The germline gives CDR1 SQVTM, CDR2 ANQGSEA. The CDR3 runs 14 residues. For the CDR3, the DNA is TGCAGCGTTGGAGGGGTTTTAACAGGGTACGAGCAGTACTTC. Amino acids: CSVGGVLTGYEQYF.

The chain uses TRBV7-2 and TRBJ2-7; D remains unclear. The CDR3 sequence is 16 residues long. CDR1 and CDR2 from the germline V gene are SGHTA and FQGNSA. The V and J ends lost 2 bases and 4 bases respectively, with 18 bases between them. The CDR3 spells CASSLSHSPAGYEQYF. CDR3 in DNA: TGTGCCAGCAGCTTAAGTCACTCCCCGGCCGGGTACGAGCAGTACTTC.

This chain connects TRBV28 to TRBJ2-1; 9 bases are shared with TRBD2. From germline, CDR1 is MDHEN and CDR2 SYDVKM. The CDR3 extends over 14 amino acids. The J segment lost 9 bases and the V segment lost 2 bases, leaving 5 bases of the junction unmatched. CDR3 DNA: TGTGCCAGCAGTTTAAGGGTTAGCGGGAGTGAGCAGTTCTTC. It encodes CASSLRVSGSEQFF. Using reference TRBV28 and TRBJ2-1 for the parts outside the CDR3, the full variable domain is DVKVTQSSRYLVKRTGEKVFLECVQDMDHENMFWYRQDPGLGLRLIYFSYDVKMKEKGDIPEGYSVSREKKERFSLILESASTNQTSMYLCASSLRVSGSEQFFGPGTRLTVL.

This clone came up once. This chain uses TRBV5-4 with TRBJ2-5, with D maybe TRBD1 (5 bases). The CDR3 has 16 amino acids. CDR1 and CDR2 from the germline V gene are SGHNT and YYREEE (reference sequence). The V end lost 1 base, the J end lost 1 base, and 14 bases lay between the germline ends. The CDR3 nucleotides are TGTGCCAGCAGCTTGCACCAGGGTATAGGCCAAGAGACCCAGTACTTC. Protein product: CASSLHQGIGQETQYF.

The rearrangement uses TRBV28 and TRBJ1-1; 8 positions agree with TRBD1. Germline V gene sequence: CDR1 MDHEN, CDR2 SYDVKM. This CDR3 has 16 residues. The J segment lost 5 bases and the V segment lost 5 bases, leaving 13 bases of the junction unmatched. The CDR3 loop is CASSPSWQGARTEAFF. The CDR3 coding sequence is TGTGCCAGCAGTCCCTCGTGGCAGGGGGCGCGAACTGAAGCTTTCTTT.

This CDR3 reads CASSLRQGDYNEQFF. In DNA form, the CDR3 reads TGTGCCAGCAGCTTACGGCAGGGCGACTACAATGAGCAGTTCTTC. The chain links TRBV7-9 to TRBJ2-1; D is perhaps TRBD1 (5 bases). Germline-derived CDR1 and CDR2 are SEHNR and FQNEAQ (reference sequence). V dropped 2 bases and J dropped 3 bases, with 11 bases sitting between them. This CDR3 region has 15 residues.

The chain couples TRBV9 to TRBJ1-3; 9 bases agree with TRBD1. The CDR3 length is 16 residues. CDR1 is SGDLS and CDR2 is YYNGEE in the germline V gene. Unmatched junction bases numbered 11, after V lost 4 bases and J lost 6 bases. As DNA, the CDR3 is TGTGCCAGCAGCCCCTCGGGGGGACAGGGTACAAACACCATATATTTT. This codes for CASSPSGGQGTNTIYF.

The chain carries TRBV3-1 (or the pseudogene TRBV3-2) and TRBJ2-1; tentatively, D is TRBD2 (5 bases). The V gene lost 4 bases and the J gene lost 5 bases, with 18 bases spanning the gap. This CDR3 contains 16 residues. Looked up from germline, CDR1 is LGHDT and CDR2 is YNNKEL (reference sequence). CDR3 in amino acids: CASSLSGLPNDNEQFF. In DNA form, the CDR3 reads TGTGCCAGCAGCCTATCCGGACTCCCTAACGACAATGAGCAGTTCTTC.

This rearrangement joins TRBV7-9 to TRBJ2-7; D is uncertain. V was clipped by 5 bases and J by 0 bases, with 5 bases between them. Germline V gene sequence: CDR1 SEHNR, CDR2 FQNEAQ (reference sequence). This CDR3 is built from 12 residues. The CDR3 here is CASSPNSYEQYF. The CDR3, as DNA: TGTGCCAGCAGCCCCAACTCCTACGAGCAGTACTTC.

The chain uses TRBV9 and TRBJ1-2; D unresolved. V shed 5 bases and J shed 2 bases, with 22 bases lying between them. In germline, CDR1 is SGDLS, CDR2 YYNGEE. This CDR3 is 17 amino acids long. CDR3 sequence: CASSDTDSGKGNYGYTF. CDR3 sequence (DNA): TGTGCCAGCAGTGATACGGATTCCGGGAAAGGGAACTATGGCTACACCTTC. The complete variable domain, with remaining parts taken from reference TRBV9 and TRBJ1-2, reads DSGVTQTPKHLITATGQRVTLRCSPRSGDLSVYWYQQSLDQGLQFLIQYYNGEERAKGNILERFSAQQFPDLHSELNLSSLELGDSALYFCASSDTDSGKGNYGYTFGSGTRLTVV.

This clone showed up many times. This chain connects TRBV10-2 to TRBJ1-6; maybe TRBD1 (6 bases). Trimming took off 0 bases at V and 10 bases at J, with 19 bases between the two ends. This CDR3 spans 17 amino acids. In germline, CDR1 is WSHSY, CDR2 SAAADI. The CDR3: CASSESTTGTLGSPLHF. The CDR3 DNA is TGCGCCAGCAGTGAGTCGACTACCGGGACACTCGGATCACCCCTCCACTTT.

The chain uses TRBV7-8 and TRBJ2-1, with a possible D match to TRBD2 (6 bases). V was shortened by 2 bases and J by 9 bases, with 17 bases between the two germline ends. This CDR3 comprises 15 residues. Germline-derived CDR1 and CDR2 are SGHVS and FQNEAQ. The CDR3 protein is CASSLQSLGGFEQFF. The CDR3 DNA sequence: TGTGCCAGCAGCTTACAGTCCCTAGGAGGGTTTGAGCAGTTCTTC. Based on the CDR3 plus reference TRBV7-8 and TRBJ2-1, the full variable domain is GAGVSQSPRYKVAKRGQDVALRCDPISGHVSLFWYQQALGQGPEFLTYFQNEAQLDKSGLPSDRFFAERPEGSVSTLKIQRTQQEDSAVYLCASSLQSLGGFEQFFGPGTRLTVL.

V and J are TRBV21-1 and TRBJ1-2; the table names TRBD1, a call not compared with the DNA. TRBV21-1 is deemed a pseudogene. This CDR3 region has 14 residues. The CDR3, as DNA: TGTGCCAGCAGCAGACCGCAACAGCAGATTGGCTACACCTTC. Amino acids: CASSRPQQQIGYTF.

The genes are TRBV5-5 and TRBJ2-1; D not resolved. This CDR3 comprises 15 residues. Germline loops: CDR1 SGHKS, CDR2 YYEKEE (reference sequence). V shed 0 bases and J shed 0 bases, with 7 bases lying between them. CDR3 loop: CASSLVVGSYNEQFF. CDR3 in DNA: TGTGCCAGCAGCTTGGTCGTCGGCTCCTACAATGAGCAGTTCTTC. Looking up the rest from reference TRBV5-5 and TRBJ2-1 gives the full variable domain: DAGVTQSPTHLIKTRGQQVTLRCSPISGHKSVSWYQQVLGQGPQFIFQYYEKEERGRGNFPDRFSARQFPNYSSELNVNALLLGDSALYLCASSLVVGSYNEQFFGPGTRLTVL.

This clone was counted many times. The CDR3 bases are TGTGCCAGCAGTTACGGGACAGGGGGCCAGCCCCAGCATTTT. Translation: CASSYGTGGQPQHF. The genes are TRBV6-2 or TRBV6-3 and TRBJ1-5; 12 bases align to TRBD1. This CDR3 spans 14 amino acids. The germline gives CDR1 MNHEY, CDR2 SVGEGT. After removal of 2 bases from V and 7 bases from J, the junction contained 0 bases not matched to a gene.

The sample holds one count of this clone. This chain links TRBV24-1 with TRBJ1-5; TRBD1 agrees at 11 bases. The V gene end was trimmed by 9 bases and the J gene end by 4 bases; junction bases not matched to a gene: 4. The CDR3 contains 14 residues. Germline V lookup: CDR1 KGHDR, CDR2 SFDVKD. The CDR3 loop is CATGDRGDNQPQHF. In nucleotides, the CDR3 is TGTGCCACCGGGGACAGGGGGGATAATCAGCCCCAGCATTTT.

The chain employs TRBV19 and TRBJ2-7, with 11 nucleotides matching TRBD2. The ends lost 6 bases at V and 3 bases at J; junction bases unmatched: 7. The CDR3 consists of 15 residues. Germline loops: CDR1 LNHDA, CDR2 SQIVND (reference sequence). The DNA of the CDR3 is TGTGCCAGTAGCCTGGCGGGACTAGCGGTCTACGAGCAGTACTTC. Translation: CASSLAGLAVYEQYF. Together with reference TRBV19 and TRBJ2-7, the CDR3 gives the full variable domain: DGGITQSPKYLFRKEGQNVTLSCEQNLNHDAMYWYRQDPGQGLRLIYYSQIVNDFQKGDIAEGYSVSREKKESFPLTVTSAQKNPTAFYLCASSLAGLAVYEQYFGPGTRLTVT.

The chain uses TRBV4-3 and TRBJ1-3, with D tentatively TRBD1 (5 bases). Germline V CDR1 and CDR2: LGHNA, YSLEER. The CDR3 spans 16 residues. V was clipped by 1 base and J by 4 bases, with 14 bases between them. CDR3 sequence (DNA): TGCGCCAGCAGCCAAGGGGCCCAGGGTACCGGAAACACCATATATTTT. It specifies CASSQGAQGTGNTIYF.

V and J are TRBV6-1 and TRBJ1-5, with a possible D match to TRBD1 (5 bases). CDR1 is MNHNS and CDR2 is SASEGT in the germline V gene. The ends were cut back, 0 bases at V and 3 bases at J, with 18 bases in the middle. The CDR3 length is 18 residues. CDR3 residues: CASSEALLRGSPNQPQHF. CDR3 DNA: TGTGCCAGCAGTGAAGCGTTGCTCCGGGGGTCCCCCAATCAGCCCCAGCATTTT.

The chain combines TRBV11-2 with TRBJ2-1, with 8 positions matching TRBD2. The CDR3 extends over 15 amino acids. Trimming cost V 4 bases and J 2 bases; bases outside gene matches: 4. Germline lookup yields CDR1 SGHAT and CDR2 FQNNGV. CDR3 sequence reads: CASSSLAGPYNEQFF. CDR3 sequence (DNA): TGTGCCAGCAGCTCTCTAGCGGGCCCCTACAATGAGCAGTTCTTC.

The gene calls are TRBV30 and TRBJ2-2; D might be TRBD2 (5 bases). V lost 2 bases to trimming and J lost 7 bases, with 14 bases between them. There are 14 residues in the CDR3. Looked up from germline, CDR1 is GTSNPN and CDR2 is SVGIG (reference sequence). CDR3 loop: CAWSTLLEIGELFF. The CDR3, as DNA: TGTGCCTGGAGTACCTTACTAGAGATCGGGGAGCTGTTTTTT. Full variable domain (missing parts from reference TRBV30 and TRBJ2-2): SQTIHQWPATLVQPVGSPLSLECTVEGTSNPNLYWYRQAAGRGLQLLFYSVGIGQISSEVPQNLSASRPQDRQFILSSKKLLLSDSGFYLCAWSTLLEIGELFFGEGSRLTVL.

This chain links TRBV5-1 with TRBJ1-2; 7 positions agree with TRBD1. The CDR3 contains 15 residues. From germline, CDR1 is SGHRS and CDR2 YFSETQ. The V segment lost 1 base and the J segment 4 bases; nucleotides outside the gene matches: 7. The CDR3 spells CASSLSSGGVYGYTF. The CDR3 DNA reads TGCGCCAGCAGCTTGTCGTCAGGGGGTGTCTATGGCTACACCTTC.